The 17 T cell receptor beta chains listed next were all sequenced from one sample in a study of blood T cell repertoires in COVID-19. Generated by immunoSEQ multiplex PCR, the TCRdb table keeps only in-frame clones and is missing some. The sample gives about 440,000 clones, roughly 88% of which show up once; roughly an eighth is in the top ten. Sequenced input: peripheral blood. These receptors all come from a woman in her 50s with COVID-19, enrolled during active disease.

V is TRBV19 and J is TRBJ1-4, with TRBD1 matching over 8 bases. The germline gives CDR1 LNHDA, CDR2 SQIVND (reference sequence). The CDR3 is 17 residues long. The V gene end was trimmed by 3 bases and the J gene end by 0 bases; junction bases not matched to a gene: 6. CDR3 region: CASSMGTGFATNEKLFF. CDR3 sequence (DNA): TGTGCCAGTAGTATGGGGACAGGATTTGCAACTAATGAAAAACTGTTTTTT.

This chain joins TRBV29-1 and TRBJ1-2; 7 bases align to TRBD1. Germline loops: CDR1 SQVTM, CDR2 ANQGSEA. This CDR3 contains 13 residues. The ends lost 6 bases at V and 3 bases at J; junction bases unmatched: 7. The CDR3 coding sequence is TGCAGCGTCCGTAAAACAGGGGACTATGGCTACACCTTC. This gives the protein CSVRKTGDYGYTF.

This chain uses TRBV6-6 with TRBJ2-5; D gene unclear. The CDR3 has 12 residues. CDR1 MNHNY and CDR2 SVGAGI come from the germline V gene (reference sequence). Trimming cost V 7 bases and J 5 bases, with 11 bases left between them. CDR3 amino acids: CASTEAEETQYF. The CDR3 nucleotides read TGTGCCAGCACCGAGGCAGAGGAGACCCAGTACTTC.

The chain is built from TRBV29-1 and TRBJ1-1, with 8 bases aligning to TRBD1. This CDR3 spans 11 amino acids. Germline values: CDR1 SQVTM, CDR2 ANQGSEA. J gave up 4 bases and V 6 bases, and 1 base lay outside the gene matches. The CDR3 loop is CSVDRATEAFF. The CDR3 bases are TGCAGCGTGGACAGGGCCACTGAAGCTTTCTTT.

This chain uses TRBV5-1 with TRBJ2-1; TRBD2 might be the D (6 bases). CDR3 length: 14 amino acids. The germline CDR1 and CDR2 sequences are SGHRS and YFSETQ. V lost 0 bases and J lost 9, with 13 bases in between. The CDR3 region is CASSLVEGLTEQFF. The CDR3 DNA sequence: TGCGCCAGCAGCTTGGTGGAGGGGTTGACTGAGCAGTTCTTC. Complete variable domain (other parts from reference TRBV5-1 and TRBJ2-1): KAGVTQTPRYLIKTRGQQVTLSCSPISGHRSVSWYQQTPGQGLQFLFEYFSETQRNKGNFPGRFSGRQFSNSRSEMNVSTLELGDSALYLCASSLVEGLTEQFFGPGTRLTVL.

This clone has just a few counts. The V call is TRBV10-3, the J call TRBJ2-7; D remains ambiguous. The germline gives CDR1 ENHRY, CDR2 SYGVKD. The CDR3 extends over 12 amino acids. With 10 bases removed from V and 2 bases from J, the gap between germline ends came to 12 bases. CDR3 loop: CATLTGTYEQYF. Written as DNA, the CDR3 is TGTGCCACTCTGACGGGTACCTACGAGCAGTACTTC.

The gene calls are TRBV5-1 and TRBJ1-2; 9 positions agree with TRBD1. CDR1 is SGHRS, CDR2 YFSETQ, per germline. The CDR3 length is 15 residues. J gave up 5 bases and V 4 bases, and 9 bases lay outside the gene matches. The CDR3 nucleotides are TGCGCCAGCAGCCGTTCTTCGGACAGGGGATATGGCTACACCTTC. Encoded protein: CASSRSSDRGYGYTF.

The chain combines TRBV6-5 with TRBJ2-7; possible D gene TRBD1, 5 bases. The CDR3 length is 13 residues. Trimming shortened V by 6 bases and J by 0 bases, and 9 bases separated the two germline ends. CDR1 is MNHEY and CDR2 is SVGAGI in the germline V gene. In DNA form, the CDR3 reads TGTGCCAGCAGAGGGGCGAGCTCCTACGAGCAGTACTTC. It yields the protein CASRGASSYEQYF.

This chain connects TRBV3-1 (or the pseudogene TRBV3-2) to TRBJ2-1; D remains ambiguous. The V gene lost 1 base and the J gene lost 2 bases, with 6 bases spanning the gap. Germline assignment: CDR1 LGHDT and CDR2 YNNKEL (reference sequence). The CDR3 totals 14 residues. The CDR3 region is CASSQVEAYNEQFF. DNA of the CDR3: TGTGCCAGCAGCCAAGTCGAGGCCTACAATGAGCAGTTCTTC.

V usage is TRBV3-1 (or the pseudogene TRBV3-2) and J usage is TRBJ2-5, with 11 bases that match TRBD2. V was clipped by 3 bases and J by 4 bases; unmatched bases: 10. CDR1 is LGHDT, CDR2 YNNKEL, per germline (reference sequence). This CDR3 has 17 residues. CDR3 sequence: CASSHYIAGGIGETQYF. The CDR3, as DNA: TGTGCCAGCAGCCACTATATAGCGGGGGGGATAGGAGAGACCCAGTACTTC.

This chain uses TRBV6-1 with TRBJ2-7; D remains ambiguous. Trimming removed 0 bases from V and 3 bases from J, with 9 bases in between. Germline V CDR1 and CDR2: MNHNS, SASEGT. The CDR3 has 14 amino acids. CDR3 in amino acids: CASSEALQNYEQYF. In DNA, the CDR3 is TGTGCCAGCAGTGAAGCATTACAGAACTACGAGCAGTACTTC.

The chain carries TRBV20-1 and TRBJ1-1; tentative D call: TRBD1 (6 bases). Trimming took 3 bases from V and 6 from J, leaving 14 bases between them. The germline V gene has CDR1 DFQATT and CDR2 SNEGSKA (reference sequence). This CDR3 region has 13 residues. The chain's CDR3 is CSASHRDRAEAFF. The CDR3 coding sequence is TGCAGTGCTAGTCACAGGGATAGAGCTGAAGCTTTCTTT.

In DNA, the CDR3 is TGTGCCAGCAGGCCCTCAAGGACAGGGCACGAAAAACTGTTTTTT. Translating it yields CASRPSRTGHEKLFF. V and J are TRBV6-5 and TRBJ1-4; 8 nucleotides agree with TRBD1. The trim removed 6 bases at V and 8 bases at J, leaving 11 bases unmatched. The CDR3 runs 15 residues. Looked up from germline, CDR1 is MNHEY and CDR2 is SVGAGI.

This clone was found a few times. The chain is built from TRBV30 and TRBJ1-6; D is possibly TRBD1 (5 bases). This CDR3 is built from 13 residues. V was pared by 5 bases and J by 8 bases, with 13 bases between. CDR1 is GTSNPN and CDR2 is SVGIG in the germline V gene (reference sequence). The CDR3 is CAWGRGLYSPLHF. The DNA for the CDR3 is TGTGCCTGGGGAAGGGGACTTTATTCACCCCTCCACTTT.

This clone was found a few times. V and J are TRBV3-1 (or the pseudogene TRBV3-2) and TRBJ2-2, with 8 bases aligning to TRBD1. V dropped 0 bases and J dropped 5; count of bases not matched to a gene: 2. Germline values: CDR1 LGHDT, CDR2 YNNKEL (reference sequence). The CDR3 length is 15 residues. The chain's CDR3 is CASSQDRGPTGELFF. DNA for the CDR3: TGTGCCAGCAGCCAAGACAGGGGGCCAACCGGGGAGCTGTTTTTT.

The V and J genes are TRBV7-2 and TRBJ2-7; the match to TRBD2 covers 9 bases. This CDR3 contains 15 residues. Germline V gene lookup returns CDR1 SGHTA and CDR2 FQGNSA. The V segment lost 1 base and the J segment 5 bases; nucleotides outside the gene matches: 6. The CDR3 protein is CASSLGSASGDEQYF. CDR3 DNA sequence: TGTGCCAGCAGCTTAGGGTCGGCTAGCGGGGACGAGCAGTACTTC.

Here the CDR3 reads CAWRKGAMNTEAFF. Written as DNA, the CDR3 is TGTGCCTGGCGAAAGGGGGCGATGAACACTGAAGCTTTCTTT. The gene calls are TRBV30 and TRBJ1-1; 7 bases map to TRBD1. This CDR3 is 14 amino acids long. J lost 0 bases, V lost 5 bases, and 6 bases had no gene match. Germline values: CDR1 GTSNPN, CDR2 SVGIG (reference sequence).